This T cell receptor (beta chain) came from a study of blood T cell repertoires in COVID-19. Germline V gene lookup returns CDR1 SGHRS and CDR2 YFSETQ. The germline V and J ends were trimmed by 0 bases and 1 base, with 14 bases remaining between them. This CDR3 has 16 amino acids. Patients in Seattle were enrolled during active infection, then followed longitudinally. In the source study's methods: Estimated nucleated cell counts came from reference gene primer amplification. Some clones are missing from TCRdb's copy, which holds only in-frame ones; the method was immunoSEQ multiplex PCR. V, J and clone size are those of that table, while D and trimming were read from the DNA. The sample records 330,000 or so clones, over 80% being singletons.

Sequencing input: peripheral blood. This chain links TRBV5-1 with TRBJ2-7; possibly TRBD1 for D (5 bases). This receptor was obtained from a man aged 25 to 40 with COVID-19, enrolled during active disease. Written as DNA, the CDR3 is TGCGCCAGCAGCTTGGGTATTTGGACACTATCCTACGAGCAGTACTTC. Its protein is CASSLGIWTLSYEQYF. Using reference TRBV5-1 and TRBJ2-7 for the parts outside the CDR3, the full variable domain is KAGVTQTPRYLIKTRGQQVTLSCSPISGHRSVSWYQQTPGQGLQFLFEYFSETQRNKGNFPGRFSGRQFSNSRSEMNVSTLELGDSALYLCASSLGIWTLSYEQYFGPGTRLTVT.